A selection of T cell receptor beta chains follows, all from one sample in a study of shared clonotypes between healthy human individuals. Produced via immunoSEQ multiplex PCR; TCRdb's table is partial and in-frame only. The sample records around 510,000 clones, 90% to 97% being singletons. What was sequenced was naive CD4+ T cells sorted from blood. These receptors were obtained from a woman between 25 and 40 years old in good health. The CDR3 runs from the conserved cysteine through the conserved F or W. A D gene is named only where the DNA matches it firmly. Clone size, where shown, is once, few, many, or a class for clones that have expanded.

clone size: NA; D gene: NA; V gene: TRBV28; J gene: TRBJ1-1; CDR3 DNA: TGTGCCAGCAGGACAGAGGGGAGGGAAGCTTTCTTT; CDR3 protein: CASRTEGREAFF
clone size: NA; D gene: NA; V gene: TRBV5-4; J gene: TRBJ2-5; CDR3 DNA: TGTGCCAGCAGCTTGGATACAGGACAAGAGACCCAGTACTTC; CDR3 protein: CASSLDTGQETQYF
clone size: NA; D gene: NA; V gene: TRBV19; J gene: TRBJ2-1; CDR3 DNA: TGTGCCAGTAGCCATTTCCTTAGCGCCGGCGCGAACAATGAGCAGTTCTTC; CDR3 protein: CASSHFLSAGANNEQFF
clone size: NA; D gene: TRBD1; V gene: TRBV28; J gene: TRBJ1-5; CDR3 DNA: TGTGCCAGCACCAAACAGGGGTGGTATAGCAATCAGCCCCAGCATTTT; CDR3 protein: CASTKQGWYSNQPQHF
clone size: NA; D gene: NA; V gene: TRBV28; J gene: TRBJ2-2; CDR3 DNA: TGTGCCAGCATCCGGGGTCCTCCGTCCGGGGAGCTGTTTTTT; CDR3 protein: CASIRGPPSGELFF
clone size: NA; D gene: TRBD2; V gene: TRBV5-1; J gene: TRBJ2-3; CDR3 DNA: TGCGCCAGCAGCCCCGGACTAGCGGGAACGGATACGCAGTATTTT; CDR3 protein: CASSPGLAGTDTQYF
clone size: NA; D gene: TRBD2; V gene: TRBV11-2; J gene: TRBJ2-3; CDR3 DNA: TGTGCCAGCAGCTGGCGGGAGGTCGCAGATACGCAGTATTTT; CDR3 protein: CASSWREVADTQYF
clone size: NA; D gene: NA; V gene: TRBV5-1; J gene: TRBJ2-7; CDR3 DNA: TGCGCCAGCAGCTACGACAGTTCCTACGAGCAGTACTTC; CDR3 protein: CASSYDSSYEQYF
clone size: NA; D gene: NA; V gene: TRBV11-2; J gene: TRBJ1-5; CDR3 DNA: TGTGCCAGCAGCTTAGGGGAGTGTCAGCCCCAGCATTTT; CDR3 protein: CASSLGECQPQHF
clone size: NA; D gene: NA; V gene: TRBV7-9; J gene: TRBJ1-4; CDR3 DNA: TGTGCCAGCAGGATCGTTCAGGAACTGTTTTTT; CDR3 protein: CASRIVQELFF
clone size: NA; D gene: NA; V gene: TRBV28; J gene: TRBJ2-7; CDR3 DNA: TGTGCCAGCAGTCCGGGACCCTCCTACGAGCAGTACTTC; CDR3 protein: CASSPGPSYEQYF
clone size: NA; D gene: NA; V gene: TRBV7-2; J gene: TRBJ1-5; CDR3 DNA: TGTGCCAGCAGCTTAATGGCTCTTAGCAATCAGCCCCAGCATTTT; CDR3 protein: CASSLMALSNQPQHF
clone size: NA; D gene: NA; V gene: TRBV19; J gene: TRBJ2-7; CDR3 DNA: TGTGCCAGTAGTATTGGACAGCAGTTTTACGAGCAGTACTTC; CDR3 protein: CASSIGQQFYEQYF
clone size: NA; D gene: NA; V gene: TRBV28; J gene: TRBJ1-1; CDR3 DNA: TGTGCCAGCAGTTTACCCCAGGCCTCGGGTTTCTTT; CDR3 protein: CASSLPQASGFF
clone size: NA; D gene: TRBD1; V gene: TRBV2; J gene: TRBJ1-4; CDR3 DNA: TGTGCCAGCAGGGACAGGGATGAAAAACTGTTTTTT; CDR3 protein: CASRDRDEKLFF
clone size: NA; D gene: NA; V gene: TRBV7-9; J gene: TRBJ2-2; CDR3 DNA: TGTGCCAGCAGCTTAGCCCCCCCGGCCGGGGAGCTGTTTTTT; CDR3 protein: CASSLAPPAGELFF
clone size: once; D gene: NA; V gene: TRBV7-8; J gene: TRBJ1-1; CDR3 DNA: TGTGCCAGCAGTGGGAGGGCAAGCGCTGAAGCTTTCTTT; CDR3 protein: CASSGRASAEAFF
clone size: NA; D gene: NA; V gene: TRBV5-1; J gene: TRBJ2-5; CDR3 DNA: TGCGCCAGCAGCTCAGCCGCTGGGGCCCAAGAGGCCCAGTACTTC; CDR3 protein: CASSSAAGAQEAQYF
clone size: few; D gene: TRBD1; V gene: TRBV28; J gene: TRBJ1-5; CDR3 DNA: TGTGCCAGCACTCCGGGACAGGGGGCCAAACAGCCCCAGCATTTT; CDR3 protein: CASTPGQGAKQPQHF
clone size: NA; D gene: TRBD1; V gene: TRBV28; J gene: TRBJ1-6; CDR3 DNA: TGTGCCAGTTACCCGGGACAGGGGTATTCACCCCTCCACTTT; CDR3 protein: CASYPGQGYSPLHF
clone size: NA; D gene: TRBD2; V gene: TRBV28; J gene: TRBJ2-1; CDR3 DNA: TGTGCCAGCAGTTTCCCATGGGGGGGTGAGCAGTTCTTC; CDR3 protein: CASSFPWGGEQFF
clone size: once; D gene: NA; V gene: TRBV7-2; J gene: TRBJ1-1; CDR3 DNA: TGTGCCAGCAGCTTAGCGGGGGGCAGAATAAACACTGAAGCTTTCTTT; CDR3 protein: CASSLAGGRINTEAFF
clone size: NA; D gene: TRBD1; V gene: TRBV9; J gene: TRBJ2-7; CDR3 DNA: TGTGCCAGCAGCGAACCTTCGAGGGGGCTCGAGCAGTACTTC; CDR3 protein: CASSEPSRGLEQYF
clone size: NA; D gene: TRBD1; V gene: TRBV7-9; J gene: TRBJ2-2; CDR3 DNA: TGTGCCAGCAGCTTTGGGACAGGGGTTACCGGGGAGCTGTTTTTT; CDR3 protein: CASSFGTGVTGELFF
clone size: NA; D gene: NA; V gene: TRBV28; J gene: TRBJ2-1; CDR3 DNA: TGTGCCAGCAGTTTGAGGCTGAGCGCCTACAATGAGCAGTTCTTC; CDR3 protein: CASSLRLSAYNEQFF
clone size: NA; D gene: NA; V gene: TRBV11-2; J gene: TRBJ1-1; CDR3 DNA: TGTGCCAGCAGCTTAGCCACAGGCCTCACAAACACTGAAGCTTTCTTT; CDR3 protein: CASSLATGLTNTEAFF
clone size: NA; D gene: NA; V gene: TRBV28; J gene: TRBJ2-7; CDR3 DNA: TGTGCCAGCAGCAAGGGCCCCTACGAGCAGTACTTC; CDR3 protein: CASSKGPYEQYF
clone size: few; D gene: TRBD1; V gene: TRBV2; J gene: TRBJ1-5; CDR3 DNA: TGTGCCACCTCTGACAGGGAGGATCAGCCCCAGCATTTT; CDR3 protein: CATSDREDQPQHF
clone size: once; D gene: NA; V gene: TRBV7-3; J gene: TRBJ2-5; CDR3 DNA: TGTGCCAGCAGCTTTAAGGGGGGCGAGACCCAGTACTTC; CDR3 protein: CASSFKGGETQYF
clone size: NA; D gene: NA; V gene: TRBV18; J gene: TRBJ1-1; CDR3 DNA: TGTGCCAGCTCACCTGGTGAGCACACTGAAGCTTTCTTT; CDR3 protein: CASSPGEHTEAFF
clone size: NA; D gene: NA; V gene: TRBV28; J gene: TRBJ1-1; CDR3 DNA: TGTGCCAGCAGTTTAACAGACCAAAGGGGGACTGAAGCTTTCTTT; CDR3 protein: CASSLTDQRGTEAFF
clone size: NA; D gene: NA; V gene: TRBV5-1; J gene: TRBJ2-7; CDR3 DNA: TGCGCCAGCAGCCCGGGACTTTTATCCTACGAGCAGTACTTC; CDR3 protein: CASSPGLLSYEQYF
clone size: once; D gene: NA; V gene: TRBV28; J gene: TRBJ2-1; CDR3 DNA: TGTGCCAGCAGTAGCTCCCCGGGGCCTGAGCAGTTCTTC; CDR3 protein: CASSSSPGPEQFF
clone size: NA; D gene: TRBD1; V gene: TRBV7-3; J gene: TRBJ2-3; CDR3 DNA: TGTGCCAGCAGCTTATGGGGCCAAACAGGGGGCTTCACAGATACGCAGTATTTT; CDR3 protein: CASSLWGQTGGFTDTQYF
clone size: NA; D gene: TRBD1; V gene: TRBV7-8; J gene: TRBJ2-7; CDR3 DNA: TGTGCCAGCAGCTTAGAGGGCAGGGGGCACTTC; CDR3 protein: CASSLEGRGHF
clone size: NA; D gene: NA; V gene: TRBV6-6; J gene: TRBJ2-2; CDR3 DNA: TGTGCCAGCAGTTACGCCGCCACCGGGGAGCTGTTTTTT; CDR3 protein: CASSYAATGELFF
clone size: NA; D gene: NA; V gene: TRBV30; J gene: TRBJ2-7; CDR3 DNA: TGTGCCTGGAGTGTGCTAGGGGACTCCTACGAGCAGTACTTC; CDR3 protein: CAWSVLGDSYEQYF